The T cell receptor (beta chain) under discussion was sequenced for a study of blood T cell repertoires in COVID-19. TCRdb's table, derived via immunoSEQ multiplex PCR, lists solely in-frame clones and lacks some. The table lists about 320,000 clones, more than 70% of them singletons. Germline V gene data show CDR1 as MDHEN and CDR2 as SYDVKM. The CDR3 contains 13 residues. V shed 5 bases and J shed 10 bases, with 15 bases lying between them. The sequence was obtained from a woman between 25 and 40 years old with COVID-19, enrolled during active disease. The sequenced sample consisted of peripheral blood. V and J are TRBV28 and TRBJ1-5; D is ambiguous. The CDR3 sequence is CASSDPRRGPQHF. DNA of the CDR3: TGTGCCAGCAGTGATCCACGGAGAGGACCCCAGCATTTT.